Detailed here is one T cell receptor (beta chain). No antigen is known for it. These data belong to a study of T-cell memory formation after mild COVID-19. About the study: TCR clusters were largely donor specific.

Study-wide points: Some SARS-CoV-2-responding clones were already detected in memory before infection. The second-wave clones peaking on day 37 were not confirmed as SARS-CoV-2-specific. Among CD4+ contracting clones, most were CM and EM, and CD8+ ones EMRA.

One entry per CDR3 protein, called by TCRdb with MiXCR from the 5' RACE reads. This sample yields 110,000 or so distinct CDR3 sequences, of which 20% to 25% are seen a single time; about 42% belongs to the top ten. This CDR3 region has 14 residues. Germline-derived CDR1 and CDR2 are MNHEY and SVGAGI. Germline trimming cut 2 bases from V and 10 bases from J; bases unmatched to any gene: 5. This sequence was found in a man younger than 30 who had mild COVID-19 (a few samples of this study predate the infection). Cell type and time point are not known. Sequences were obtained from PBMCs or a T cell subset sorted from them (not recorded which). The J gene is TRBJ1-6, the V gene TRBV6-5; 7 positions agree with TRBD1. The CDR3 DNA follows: TGTGCCAGCAGTTACGGGACAGAAGGATCACCCCTCCACTTT. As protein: CASSYGTEGSPLHF.